Below are 13 T cell receptor beta chains sequenced from a single sample in a study of beta chain features in type 1 diabetes (dated by TCRdb to 2017 to 2018). The library was produced with the immunoSEQ multiplex PCR assay. The entire amount of isolated RNA was reverse transcribed using the High Capacity cDNA Reverse Transcription Kit, so the sequenced TCRB transcripts were expressed ones. This is the immuneACCESS table as TCRdb keeps it, with only in-frame sequences that have V and J called. A part of the clones is gone; compared with another copy, unresolved V genes explain less than half, and the rest is unexplained. The sample table lists 200,000 to 250,000 clones, roughly a tenth of them with a count of one. The top ten clonotypes cover less than 1.5% of the sample. Material: central memory CD4+ T cells from blood. The source of these receptors is a man between 18 and 35 years old in good health.

V is TRBV4-2 and J is TRBJ2-1, with D hard to call. CDR1 and CDR2 from the germline V gene are LGHNA and YNFKEQ. The CDR3 is 13 amino acids. The germline V and J ends were trimmed by 2 bases and 12 bases, with 14 bases remaining between them. As DNA, the CDR3 is TGTGCCAGCAGCCAACGTCGAGAGAGCTTGCAGTTCTTC. It translates to CASSQRRESLQFF.

The table lists this clone with a few counts. The chain has TRBV7-9 and TRBJ2-7; D possibly corresponds to TRBD1 (6 bases). CDR3 length: 13 amino acids. V lost 2 bases to trimming and J lost 5 bases, with 10 bases between them. The germline V gene has CDR1 SEHNR and CDR2 FQNEAQ (reference sequence). In DNA form, the CDR3 reads TGTGCCAGCAGCTTAAGCAGGGGCGACGAGCAGTACTTC. The encoded protein is CASSLSRGDEQYF.

In its sample, this clone was seen many times. V gene TRBV29-1 combines with J gene TRBJ1-1; D remains ambiguous. CDR3 length: 10 amino acids. Germline V lookup: CDR1 SQVTM, CDR2 ANQGSEA. The V and J ends lost 7 bases and 6 bases respectively, with 9 bases between them. In DNA form, the CDR3 reads TGCAGCGGGGCGGAGGCTGAAGCTTTCTTT. It specifies CSGAEAEAFF.

This clone appeared many times. This chain uses TRBV29-1 with TRBJ2-7; possibly TRBD1 for D (5 bases). Germline V gene data show CDR1 as SQVTM and CDR2 as ANQGSEA. This CDR3 is built from 13 residues. The ends were cut back, 4 bases at V and 4 bases at J, with 14 bases in the middle. This CDR3 reads CSVAKDIDYEQYF. In nucleotides, the CDR3 is TGCAGCGTTGCTAAGGACATCGATTACGAGCAGTACTTC.

This clone was seen a handful of times. The chain uses TRBV14 and TRBJ2-1, with 14 bases identical to TRBD2. Germline V lookup: CDR1 SGHDN, CDR2 FVKESK. The CDR3 has 16 residues. J was trimmed by 10 bases and V by 5 bases; bases with no gene match: 10. The CDR3 loop reads CASSKPGTSGRLEQFF. CDR3 sequence (DNA): TGTGCCAGCAGCAAACCCGGGACTAGCGGGAGATTAGAGCAGTTCTTC.

This clone came up a few times. V gene TRBV27 combines with J gene TRBJ2-1; 14 positions match TRBD2. After removal of 5 bases from V and 8 bases from J, the junction contained 2 bases not matched to a gene. The germline gives CDR1 MNHEY, CDR2 SMNVEV (reference sequence). The CDR3 is made up of 14 amino acids. CDR3 protein: CASSRLAGGYEQFF. Here the CDR3 DNA reads TGTGCCAGCAGTAGACTAGCGGGAGGGTATGAGCAGTTCTTC.

This clone showed up just a few times. V usage is TRBV30 and J usage is TRBJ1-1; D gene uncertain. The CDR3 totals 13 residues. With 5 bases removed from V and 7 bases from J, the gap between germline ends came to 17 bases. Per germline, CDR1 GTSNPN and CDR2 SVGIG (reference sequence). CDR3 DNA: TGTGCCTGGGGCCCCTTACAAGGGCTTGAAGCTTTCTTT. Its protein is CAWGPLQGLEAFF.

The chain combines TRBV29-1 with TRBJ1-1; a weak D match, TRBD1 (5 bases). Germline CDR1 and CDR2: SQVTM and ANQGSEA. This CDR3 comprises 11 residues. V lost 7 bases and J lost 1, with 7 bases in between. CDR3 sequence: CSGTGNTEAFF. The CDR3 bases are TGCAGCGGCACAGGGAACACTGAAGCTTTCTTT. Using reference TRBV29-1 and TRBJ1-1 for the parts outside the CDR3, the full variable domain is SAVISQKPSRDICQRGTSLTIQCQVDSQVTMMFWYRQQPGQSLTLIATANQGSEATYESGFVIDKFPISRPNLTFSTLTVSNMSPEDSSIYLCSGTGNTEAFFGQGTRLTVV.

V is TRBV5-1 and J is TRBJ2-5; D might be TRBD2 (5 bases). The CDR3 totals 14 residues. Per germline, CDR1 SGHRS and CDR2 YFSETQ. V dropped 0 bases and J dropped 2 bases, with 8 bases sitting between them. The CDR3 region has the DNA TGCGCCAGCAGCTTGGCCGGGGATCAAGAGACCCAGTACTTC. Amino acids: CASSLAGDQETQYF.

Only a few counts were recorded for this clone. The CDR3 DNA is TGTGCCATCAGTGATGGCGGGAGGGGTGTCACCGGGGAGCTGTTTTTT. It translates to CAISDGGRGVTGELFF. The chain employs TRBV10-3 and TRBJ2-2, with TRBD2 matching over 9 bases. This CDR3 region has 16 residues. V was clipped by 3 bases and J by 4 bases; unmatched bases: 6. Germline CDR1 and CDR2: ENHRY and SYGVKD.

This chain connects TRBV10-3 to TRBJ1-2; 8 bases line up with TRBD1. Germline V gene data show CDR1 as ENHRY and CDR2 as SYGVKD. The CDR3 length is 14 residues. Unmatched junction bases numbered 10, after V lost 6 bases and J lost 7 bases. The CDR3 region has the DNA TGTGCCATCAGGGAAGTGAACAGGGGGTCTGGCTACACCTTC. Translated: CAIREVNRGSGYTF.

This clone was seen only a few times. CDR3 nucleotides: TGCGCCAGCAGCTTTACCGGCGACACGGGAAATGAGCAGTTCTTC. It translates to CASSFTGDTGNEQFF. The rearrangement joins TRBV5-1 to TRBJ2-1; TRBD2 is a possible D gene (5 bases). The V gene lost 2 bases and the J gene lost 7 bases, with 16 bases spanning the gap. This CDR3 has 15 amino acids. CDR1 and CDR2 (germline): SGHRS, YFSETQ.

The gene calls are TRBV5-1 and TRBJ2-5; TRBD1 agrees at 7 bases. V lost 4 bases, J lost 4 bases, and 13 bases stayed unmatched. Germline V lookup: CDR1 SGHRS, CDR2 YFSETQ. The CDR3 totals 16 residues. In DNA, the CDR3 is TGCGCCAGCAGCCCCCAACTACAGGGGACCGCAGAGACCCAGTACTTC. Protein sequence: CASSPQLQGTAETQYF.